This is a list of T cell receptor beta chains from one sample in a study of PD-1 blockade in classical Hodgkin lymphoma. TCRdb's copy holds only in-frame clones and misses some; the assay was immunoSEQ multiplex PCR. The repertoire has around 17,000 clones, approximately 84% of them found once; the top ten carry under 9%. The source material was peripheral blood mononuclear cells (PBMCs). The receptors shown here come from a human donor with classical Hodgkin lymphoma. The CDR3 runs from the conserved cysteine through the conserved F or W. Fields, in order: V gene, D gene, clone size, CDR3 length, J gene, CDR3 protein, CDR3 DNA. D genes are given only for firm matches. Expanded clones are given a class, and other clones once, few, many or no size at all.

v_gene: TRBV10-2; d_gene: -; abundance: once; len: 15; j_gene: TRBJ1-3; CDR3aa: CASTPSDHSGNTIYF; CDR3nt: TGCGCCAGCACTCCATCAGACCACTCTGGAAACACCATATATTTT
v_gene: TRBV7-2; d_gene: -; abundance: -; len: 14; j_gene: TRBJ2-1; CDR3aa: CASSLAAGVNEQFF; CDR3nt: TGTGCCAGCAGCTTAGCGGCAGGGGTCAATGAGCAGTTCTTC
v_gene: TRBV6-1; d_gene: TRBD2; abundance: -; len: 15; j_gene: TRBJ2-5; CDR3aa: CAASELAGAQETQYF; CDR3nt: TGTGCCGCCAGCGAGCTAGCGGGAGCCCAAGAGACCCAGTACTTC
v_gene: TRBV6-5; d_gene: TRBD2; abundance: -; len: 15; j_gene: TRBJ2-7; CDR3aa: CASSPGLAGTYEQYF; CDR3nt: TGTGCCAGCAGCCCCGGACTAGCGGGGACCTACGAGCAGTACTTC
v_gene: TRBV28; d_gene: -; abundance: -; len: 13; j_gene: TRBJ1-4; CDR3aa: CASSSGPLEKLFF; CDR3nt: TGTGCCAGCAGTTCCGGGCCCCTAGAAAAACTGTTTTTT
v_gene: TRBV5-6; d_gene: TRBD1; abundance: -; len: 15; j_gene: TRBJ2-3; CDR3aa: CASSLPGGGTDTQYF; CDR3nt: TGTGCCAGCAGCTTGCCAGGGGGCGGCACAGATACGCAGTATTTT
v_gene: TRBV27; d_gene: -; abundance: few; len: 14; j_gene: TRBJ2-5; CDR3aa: CASGPGGAGETQYF; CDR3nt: TGTGCCAGCGGCCCCGGAGGGGCTGGAGAGACCCAGTACTTC
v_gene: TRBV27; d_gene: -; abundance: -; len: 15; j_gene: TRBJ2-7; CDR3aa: CASSTPGPSSYEQYF; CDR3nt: TGTGCCAGCAGTACTCCGGGACCGAGCTCCTACGAGCAGTACTTC
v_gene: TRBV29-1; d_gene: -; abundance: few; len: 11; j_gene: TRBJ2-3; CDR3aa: CSAEMGDTQYF; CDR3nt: TGCAGCGCCGAGATGGGGGATACGCAGTATTTT
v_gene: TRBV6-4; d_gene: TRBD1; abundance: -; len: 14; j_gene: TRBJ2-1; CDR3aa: CASSDGTGGNEQFF; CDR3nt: TGTGCCAGCAGTGACGGGACAGGGGGCAATGAGCAGTTCTTC
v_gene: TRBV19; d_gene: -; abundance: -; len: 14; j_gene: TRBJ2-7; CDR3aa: CASSIALDTYEQYF; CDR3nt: TGTGCCAGTAGTATAGCGCTGGATACCTACGAGCAGTACTTC
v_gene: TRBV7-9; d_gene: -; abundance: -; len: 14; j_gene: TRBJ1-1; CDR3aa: CASSLGLGNTEAFF; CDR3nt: TGTGCCAGCAGCTTGGGGTTGGGAAACACTGAAGCTTTCTTT
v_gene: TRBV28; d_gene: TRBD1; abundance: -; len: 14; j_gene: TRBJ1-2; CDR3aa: CASRRQGGAYGYTF; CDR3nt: TGTGCCAGCAGGCGACAGGGAGGGGCCTATGGCTACACCTTC
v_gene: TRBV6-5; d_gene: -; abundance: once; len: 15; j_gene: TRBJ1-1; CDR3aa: CASSYFLTTGLEAFF; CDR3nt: TGTGCCAGCAGTTACTTCCTAACGACAGGACTTGAAGCTTTCTTT
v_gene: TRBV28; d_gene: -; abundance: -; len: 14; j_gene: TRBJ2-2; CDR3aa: CASSLRLGSGELFF; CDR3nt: TGTGCCAGCAGCCTAAGGCTGGGATCCGGGGAGCTGTTTTTT
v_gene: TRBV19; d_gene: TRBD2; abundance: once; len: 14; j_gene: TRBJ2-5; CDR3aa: CASKDGGNQETQYF; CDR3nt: TGTGCCAGTAAAGACGGGGGGAACCAAGAGACCCAGTACTTC
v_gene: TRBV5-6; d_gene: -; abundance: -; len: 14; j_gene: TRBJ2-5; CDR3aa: CASSLPTGQETQYF; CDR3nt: TGTGCCAGCAGCCTCCCGACGGGCCAAGAGACCCAGTACTTC
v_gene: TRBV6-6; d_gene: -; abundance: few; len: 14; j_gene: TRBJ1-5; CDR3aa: CASSIPQGNQPQHF; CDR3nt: TGTGCCAGCAGCATTCCACAGGGAAATCAGCCCCAGCATTTT
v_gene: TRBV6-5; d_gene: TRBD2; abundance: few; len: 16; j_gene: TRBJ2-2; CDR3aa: CASSYFSGSAPGELFF; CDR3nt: TGTGCCAGCAGTTACTTTAGCGGGAGTGCGCCCGGGGAGCTGTTTTTT
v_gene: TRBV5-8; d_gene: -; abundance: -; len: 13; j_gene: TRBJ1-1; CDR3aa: CASSLPGHTEAFF; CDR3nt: TGTGCCAGCAGCTTGCCAGGGCACACTGAAGCTTTCTTT
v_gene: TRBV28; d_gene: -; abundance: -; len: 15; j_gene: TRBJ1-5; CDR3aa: CASRSYIEGNQPQHF; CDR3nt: TGTGCCAGCAGGTCCTACATAGAAGGCAATCAGCCCCAGCATTTT
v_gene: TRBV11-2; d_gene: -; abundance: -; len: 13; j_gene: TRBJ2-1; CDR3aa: CASSLESFNEQFF; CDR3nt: TGTGCCAGCAGCTTAGAGTCTTTCAATGAGCAGTTCTTC
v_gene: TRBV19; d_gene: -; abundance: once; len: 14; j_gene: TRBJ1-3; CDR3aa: CASTLGHSGNTIYF; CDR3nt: TGTGCCAGTACTTTGGGGCACTCTGGAAACACCATATATTTT
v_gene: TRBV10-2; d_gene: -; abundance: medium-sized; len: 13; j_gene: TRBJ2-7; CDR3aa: CASSPDSTYEQYF; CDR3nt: TGCGCCAGCAGCCCCGACTCCACCTACGAGCAGTACTTC
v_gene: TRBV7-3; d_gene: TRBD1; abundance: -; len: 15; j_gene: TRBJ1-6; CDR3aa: CASSSYGQGNSPLHF; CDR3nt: TGTGCCAGCAGCTCTTATGGACAGGGAAATTCACCCCTCCACTTT
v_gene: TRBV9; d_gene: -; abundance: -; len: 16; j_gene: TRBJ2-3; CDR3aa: CASSVEGEVVRDTQYF; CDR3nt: TGTGCCAGCAGCGTAGAGGGGGAAGTCGTCAGGGATACGCAGTATTTT
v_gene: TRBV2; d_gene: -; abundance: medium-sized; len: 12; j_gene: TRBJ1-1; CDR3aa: CASGMGVGEAFF; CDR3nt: TGTGCCAGCGGTATGGGTGTGGGTGAAGCTTTCTTT
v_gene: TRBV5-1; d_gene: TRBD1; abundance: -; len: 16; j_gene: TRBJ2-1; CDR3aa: CASSTSGTGGYNEQFF; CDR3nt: TGCGCCAGCAGCACTTCCGGGACAGGGGGCTACAATGAGCAGTTCTTC
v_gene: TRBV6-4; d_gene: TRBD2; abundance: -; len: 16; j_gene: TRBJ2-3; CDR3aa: CASSDSSSGSTDTQYF; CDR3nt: TGTGCCAGCAGTGACTCCTCTAGCGGGAGCACAGATACGCAGTATTTT
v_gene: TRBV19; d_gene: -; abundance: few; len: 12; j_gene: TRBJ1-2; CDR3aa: CASSRNDYGYTF; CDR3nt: TGTGCCAGTAGTCGAAACGACTATGGCTACACCTTC
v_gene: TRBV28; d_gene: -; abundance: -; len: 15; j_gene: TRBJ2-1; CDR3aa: CASSLGDRQFNEQFF; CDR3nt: TGTGCCAGCAGTTTAGGGGACCGCCAATTCAATGAGCAGTTCTTC
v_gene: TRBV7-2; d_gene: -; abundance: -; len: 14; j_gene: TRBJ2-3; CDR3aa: CASSLVGHTDTQYF; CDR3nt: TGTGCCAGCAGCTTAGTCGGACACACAGATACGCAGTATTTT
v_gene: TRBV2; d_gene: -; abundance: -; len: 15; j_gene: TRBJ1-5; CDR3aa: CASSETGGSRQPQHF; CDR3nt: TGTGCCAGCAGTGAAACGGGAGGGTCACGACAGCCCCAGCATTTT
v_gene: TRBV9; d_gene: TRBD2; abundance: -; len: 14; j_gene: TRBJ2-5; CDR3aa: CASSVATSGETQYF; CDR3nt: TGTGCCAGCAGCGTAGCTACTAGCGGAGAGACCCAGTACTTC
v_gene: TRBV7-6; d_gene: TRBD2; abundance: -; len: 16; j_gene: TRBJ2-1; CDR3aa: CASRPGSGRAYNEQFF; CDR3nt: TGTGCCAGCAGACCCGGTAGCGGGAGGGCCTACAATGAGCAGTTCTTC
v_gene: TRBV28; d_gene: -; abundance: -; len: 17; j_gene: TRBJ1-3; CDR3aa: CASSFLRGGGSGNTIYF; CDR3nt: TGTGCCAGCAGTTTTTTACGAGGAGGAGGATCTGGAAACACCATATATTTT
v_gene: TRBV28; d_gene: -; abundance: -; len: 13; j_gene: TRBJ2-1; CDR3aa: CASNSGVYNEQFF; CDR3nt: TGTGCCAGCAACTCGGGGGTCTACAATGAGCAGTTCTTC
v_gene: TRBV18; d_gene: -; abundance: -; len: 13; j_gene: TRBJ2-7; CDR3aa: CASSPDIMAEQYF; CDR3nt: TGTGCCAGCTCACCGGACATTATGGCCGAGCAGTACTTC
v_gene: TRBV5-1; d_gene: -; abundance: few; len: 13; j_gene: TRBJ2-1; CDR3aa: CASRPDSYNEQFF; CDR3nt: TGCGCCAGCAGGCCAGACAGCTACAATGAGCAGTTCTTC
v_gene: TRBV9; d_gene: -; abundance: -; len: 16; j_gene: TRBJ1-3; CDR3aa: CASSVEPVGSGNTIYF; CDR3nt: TGTGCCAGCAGCGTAGAGCCGGTGGGTTCGGGAAACACCATATATTTT
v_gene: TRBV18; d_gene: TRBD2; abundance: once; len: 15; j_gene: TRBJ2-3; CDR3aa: CASSPEAGGVDTQYF; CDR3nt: TGTGCCAGCTCACCCGAAGCGGGAGGGGTAGATACGCAGTATTTT
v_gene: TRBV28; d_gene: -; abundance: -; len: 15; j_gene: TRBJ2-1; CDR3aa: CASSRQPGTYNEQFF; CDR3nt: TGTGCCAGCAGCCGGCAACCCGGGACATACAATGAGCAGTTCTTC
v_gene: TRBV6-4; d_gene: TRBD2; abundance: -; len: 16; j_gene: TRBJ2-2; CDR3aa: CASSGGTSANTGELFF; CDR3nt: TGTGCCAGCAGTGGGGGGACTAGCGCGAACACCGGGGAGCTGTTTTTT
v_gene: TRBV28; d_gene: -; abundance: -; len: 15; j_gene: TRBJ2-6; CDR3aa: CASSRLGAGANVLTF; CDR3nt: TGTGCCAGCAGCAGGCTTGGGGCTGGGGCCAACGTCCTGACTTTC
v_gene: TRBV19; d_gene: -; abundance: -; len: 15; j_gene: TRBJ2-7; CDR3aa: CASQKSEGDSNEQYF; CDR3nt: TGTGCCAGTCAAAAATCAGAGGGAGACTCTAACGAGCAGTACTTC
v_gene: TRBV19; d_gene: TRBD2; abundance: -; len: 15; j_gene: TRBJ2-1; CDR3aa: CASSIRTSGANEQFF; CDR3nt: TGTGCCAGTAGTATACGAACTAGCGGTGCGAATGAGCAGTTCTTC
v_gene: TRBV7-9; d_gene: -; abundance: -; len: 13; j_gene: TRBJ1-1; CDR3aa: CASSPTSGTEAFF; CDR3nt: TGTGCCAGCAGCCCAACAAGTGGCACTGAAGCTTTCTTT
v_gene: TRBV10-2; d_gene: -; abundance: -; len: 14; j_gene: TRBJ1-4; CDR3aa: CASSQATANEKLFF; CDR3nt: TGCGCCAGCAGTCAGGCGACGGCTAATGAAAAACTGTTTTTT
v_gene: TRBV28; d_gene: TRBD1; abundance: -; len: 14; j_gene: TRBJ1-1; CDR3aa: CASSLGQGALGAFF; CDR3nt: TGTGCCAGCAGTTTAGGGCAGGGGGCACTGGGAGCTTTCTTT
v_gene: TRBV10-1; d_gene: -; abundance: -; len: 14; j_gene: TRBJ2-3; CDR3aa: CASGLGGSTDTQYF; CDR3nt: TGCGCCAGCGGACTCGGCGGGAGCACAGATACGCAGTATTTT
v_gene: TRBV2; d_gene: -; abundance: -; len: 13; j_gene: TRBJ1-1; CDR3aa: CASRALTGSEAFF; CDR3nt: TGTGCCAGCAGGGCTTTGACAGGTTCTGAAGCTTTCTTT